Below, 9 T cell receptor beta chains from the same sample are listed, as sequenced in a study of OX40 agonist ivuxolimab in advanced cancers. Repertoires were generated with immunoSEQ multiplex PCR, while TCRdb's copy carries only in-frame clones and drops some. The repertoire holds around 15,000 clones, with around nine tenths as singletons. Sample: CD4+ or CD8+ T cells sorted from blood, taken in a trial of the OX40 agonist ivuxolimab. These receptors originate from an adult with an advanced solid tumor such as melanoma, head and neck, liver or kidney cancer.

The chain joins TRBV27 to TRBJ2-7, with TRBD2 as a possible D gene (6 bases). Trimming cost V 4 bases and J 1 base, with 8 bases left between them. The CDR3 length is 13 residues. Germline assignment: CDR1 MNHEY and CDR2 SMNVEV (reference sequence). The CDR3: CASSWGRSYEQYF. In DNA, the CDR3 is TGTGCCAGCAGTTGGGGGAGGTCCTACGAGCAGTACTTC.

This clone was recorded only once. DNA of the CDR3: TGTGCCAGCAGCGTTGACAGGGGAAATCAGCCCCAGCATTTT. Translated: CASSVDRGNQPQHF. V usage is TRBV27 and J usage is TRBJ1-5; 8 nucleotides match TRBD1. The V gene's germline CDR1 is MNHEY and CDR2 SMNVEV (reference sequence). V lost 6 bases to trimming and J lost 4 bases; unmatched junction nucleotides: 5. The CDR3 length is 14 residues.

The CDR3 DNA reads TGTGCCAGCAGCAGTCTTGGCAGGGGTCACACTGAAGCTTTCTTT. Its protein product is CASSSLGRGHTEAFF. The chain carries TRBV27 and TRBJ1-1, with D perhaps matching TRBD1 (6 bases). Germline loops: CDR1 MNHEY, CDR2 SMNVEV (reference sequence). The V gene lost 6 bases and the J gene lost 3 bases, with 17 bases spanning the gap. This CDR3 is built from 15 residues.

The rearrangement joins TRBV4-3 to TRBJ1-4, with D perhaps TRBD1 (5 bases). This CDR3 contains 15 residues. Per germline, CDR1 LGHNA and CDR2 YSLEER. The germline V and J ends were trimmed by 5 bases and 2 bases, with 12 bases remaining between them. The CDR3 coding sequence is TGCGCCAGCAGCTTGTGGGGGGGGACTAATGAAAAACTGTTTTTT. This sequence encodes CASSLWGGTNEKLFF.

V and J are TRBV5-6 and TRBJ1-2, with D possibly being TRBD1 (5 bases). CDR1 is SGHDT and CDR2 is YYEEEE in the germline V gene. The CDR3 is 13 residues long. V was trimmed by 2 bases and J by 5 bases, leaving 10 bases between them. The CDR3 here is CASSFGAAYGYTF. As DNA, the CDR3 is TGTGCCAGCAGCTTCGGGGCGGCGTATGGCTACACCTTC.

The V call is TRBV19, the J call TRBJ1-2; no clear D gene. CDR1 and CDR2 from the germline V gene are LNHDA and SQIVND (reference sequence). CDR3 length: 15 residues. V lost 1 base and J lost 4, with 13 bases in between. DNA for the CDR3: TGTGCCAGTAGTATAGCTCCGAGGAGCCTCTATGGCTACACCTTC. It translates to CASSIAPRSLYGYTF.

The V and J genes are TRBV6-4 and TRBJ2-1; 9 nucleotides line up with TRBD2. V trimming: 5 bases; J trimming: 6 bases; junction bases outside the gene matches: 8. Per germline, CDR1 MRHNA and CDR2 SNTAGT. This CDR3 has 15 residues. The CDR3 DNA sequence: TGTGCCAGCAGTACGACTAGCGGAGGGGGCAATGAGCAGTTCTTC. Translating it yields CASSTTSGGGNEQFF.

The genes are TRBV5-1 and TRBJ2-3; 9 positions match TRBD1. The germline CDR1 and CDR2 sequences are SGHRS and YFSETQ. The CDR3 sequence is 15 residues long. The junction had 4 bases not matched to a gene; V was cut back by 3 bases and J by 2 bases. CDR3: CASSYRDRDTDTQYF. The CDR3 nucleotides are TGCGCCAGCAGCTACCGGGACAGGGACACAGATACGCAGTATTTT.

The gene calls are TRBV7-8 and TRBJ2-3; D gene ambiguous. Trimming pared 3 bases from V and 3 bases from J, leaving 1 base between. The CDR3 length is 11 residues. Per germline, CDR1 SGHVS and CDR2 FQNEAQ. The chain's CDR3 is CASSLTDTQYF. CDR3 DNA: TGTGCCAGCAGCTTGACAGATACGCAGTATTTT.